The clone carrying this T cell receptor beta chain was counted a single time. Its antigen is undetermined. The data derive from a study of T cell repertoires in ileal Crohn's disease. TCRB immunosequencing input was five hundred nanograms of biopsy DNA per sample. The repertoire was sequenced with immunoSEQ multiplex PCR; TCRdb's copy has only in-frame clones and lacks some. The repertoire has 15,000 or so clones, around 93% of them found once; the top ten carry more than 3%. The J segment lost 7 bases and the V segment lost 4 bases, leaving 7 bases of the junction unmatched. The CDR3 contains 14 residues. Germline V CDR1 and CDR2: SEHNR, FQNEAQ (reference sequence). General study points: Mucosal expansions were suggested to be mainly CD8 T cells. All patients with clonality above 26.8% had endoscopic recurrence. Active smokers at surgery had more clonal expansions than non-smokers.

The TCR was taken from an adult with Crohn's disease. The sequencing input was ileal tissue. The chain links TRBV7-9 to TRBJ1-2, with 9 bases aligning to TRBD1. DNA of the CDR3: TGTGCCAGCAGCTATCCGGGACAGGGACGTGGCTACACCTTC. Amino acids: CASSYPGQGRGYTF.